Listed below are T cell receptor beta chains from one sample, sequenced in a study of blood T cell repertoires in COVID-19. Profiling relied on immunoSEQ multiplex PCR, and the TCRdb table lists in-frame clones only, not all of them. The repertoire holds about 160,000 clones, with about 80% as singletons. Material for sequencing was peripheral blood. The receptors originated from a woman of 80 years or more with acute or convalescent COVID-19. Each CDR3 is given with its conserved first and last residue. A D gene is named only where the DNA matches it firmly. Clone size is given for some rows only: seen once, a few or many times, or a class if the clone is expanded.

cdr3_nt	cdr3_aa	v_call	j_call	clone_size	d_call
TGTGCCACCAGTGACCCGACAGGGCACGAGCAGTTCTTC	CATSDPTGHEQFF	TRBV24-1	TRBJ2-1	NA	TRBD1
TGTGCCAGCAGCACTAGCGGGTACTCCTACGAGCAGTACTTC	CASSTSGYSYEQYF	TRBV7-2	TRBJ2-7	NA	TRBD2
TGTGCCAGCAGCTCTACTTCCCGACCTAGCGGGTCCACAGATACGCAGTATTTT	CASSSTSRPSGSTDTQYF	TRBV7-2	TRBJ2-3	NA	TRBD2
TGTGCCAGCAGCCCAAATTTAGCGGGAGGGCCTTTTGACATTCAGTACTTC	CASSPNLAGGPFDIQYF	TRBV3-1/TRBV3-2	TRBJ2-4	NA	TRBD2
TGTGCCAGCAGCCCGGACAGAAATCAGCCCCAGCATTTT	CASSPDRNQPQHF	TRBV7-2	TRBJ1-5	NA	NA
TGTGCCAGCAGTTACTCCGACGGGTCCTATGGCTACACCTTC	CASSYSDGSYGYTF	TRBV6-5	TRBJ1-2	NA	NA
TGTGCCAGCTCACCTTTAAGTGGCAGGGGGGATTCACCCCTCCACTTT	CASSPLSGRGDSPLHF	TRBV18	TRBJ1-6	NA	TRBD1
TGTGCCACCAGCGAGTGGGGGACTCTCTACAATGAGCAGTTCTTC	CATSEWGTLYNEQFF	TRBV15	TRBJ2-1	once	NA
TGTGCCAGTAGTCTAGGACGGGATTTTTACGAGCAGTACTTC	CASSLGRDFYEQYF	TRBV19	TRBJ2-7	NA	NA
TGTGCCAGCAGCCCCTATTCGCAAGATACGCAGTATTTT	CASSPYSQDTQYF	TRBV11-2	TRBJ2-3	NA	NA
TGTGCCAGCAGCTTGAGAGGGCCCGGGACAGGGGACCCCTCCAAAAACATTCAGTACTTC	CASSLRGPGTGDPSKNIQYF	TRBV5-5	TRBJ2-4	once	TRBD1
TGTGCCAGCAGCCAAGACAGGTATGGCTACACCTTC	CASSQDRYGYTF	TRBV3-1/TRBV3-2	TRBJ1-2	NA	NA
TGTGCCAGCAGTTTATTGGGCGGGAGTCGAGCCGGGGAGCTGTTTTTT	CASSLLGGSRAGELFF	TRBV27	TRBJ2-2	NA	TRBD2
TGTGCCAGTAGTGTCCAGGGCCAATTAGCCAAAAACATTCAGTACTTC	CASSVQGQLAKNIQYF	TRBV19	TRBJ2-4	NA	NA
TGTGCCAGCAGTTCCGAAGGGTGGGGACTACGAGAGCAGTACTTC	CASSSEGWGLREQYF	TRBV7-2	TRBJ2-7	NA	TRBD2
TGCAGCGTTGGGGAGGGGTTCCAGCCCCAGCATTTT	CSVGEGFQPQHF	TRBV29-1	TRBJ1-5	NA	NA
TGCGCCAGCAGCTTGATGGCGGGAGCGGATTACGAGCAGTACTTC	CASSLMAGADYEQYF	TRBV5-1	TRBJ2-7	NA	TRBD2
TGTGCCAGCTCACCTACCGGCAGGGGCTCCTACGAGCAGTACTTC	CASSPTGRGSYEQYF	TRBV18	TRBJ2-7	NA	NA
TGTGCCAGTAGCAGCAGGGTCCGCCAACATCAGCCCCAGCATTTT	CASSSRVRQHQPQHF	TRBV19	TRBJ1-5	once	NA
TGTGCCAGTAGGGCAGGGACAGGGACGGGAACCGGGGAGCTGTTTTTT	CASRAGTGTGTGELFF	TRBV19	TRBJ2-2	few	TRBD1
TGTGCCAGCTCTAGCTTAAAGTCAGATACGCAGTATTTT	CASSSLKSDTQYF	TRBV6-6	TRBJ2-3	NA	NA
TGCGCCAGCAGGAGGGGACTAGCGGGCCTTAGCTCCTACAATGAGCAGTTCTTC	CASRRGLAGLSSYNEQFF	TRBV10-2	TRBJ2-1	NA	TRBD2
TGTGCCAGCAGTCGAGTGACAGGGGCAGAAGGCTACACCTTC	CASSRVTGAEGYTF	TRBV6-6	TRBJ1-2	once	TRBD1
TGTGCCAGCAGTGAAGGGACAGTCAGTCATTTTGAGCAGTTCTTC	CASSEGTVSHFEQFF	TRBV2	TRBJ2-1	once	NA
TGTGCCAGCAGTTCTTGGACTAGCGACTACGAGCAGTACTTC	CASSSWTSDYEQYF	TRBV5-4	TRBJ2-7	NA	TRBD2
TGTGCCAGCAGACCTCCACCAGGGTCCTACAATGAGCAGTTCTTC	CASRPPPGSYNEQFF	TRBV2	TRBJ2-1	NA	NA
TGTGCCAGCTCACTGACTGAGGCAAACACTGAAGCTTTCTTT	CASSLTEANTEAFF	TRBV18	TRBJ1-1	NA	NA
TGTGCCAGTAGTATAGGCCCCGGACAGGGGAGGACTGAAGCTTTCTTT	CASSIGPGQGRTEAFF	TRBV19	TRBJ1-1	NA	TRBD1
TGTGCCAGCAGTGAACTCTCAGGGAGGACTAGCGGGAGTAGGGGCAATGAGCAGTTCTTC	CASSELSGRTSGSRGNEQFF	TRBV6-1	TRBJ2-1	NA	TRBD2
TGTGCCAGCAGCCAAATTCCCCAGGAGACCCAGTACTTC	CASSQIPQETQYF	TRBV3-1/TRBV3-2	TRBJ2-5	NA	NA
TGCGCCAGCAGCCAACTCCTTACAGATAATCAGCCCCAGCATTTT	CASSQLLTDNQPQHF	TRBV4-1	TRBJ1-5	few	NA
TGTGCCAGCAGCCAAGCGAGCAGGGGGTATGGCTACACCTTC	CASSQASRGYGYTF	TRBV14	TRBJ1-2	NA	TRBD1
TGTGCCAGCAGCCCCGGGACTAGCGGGACCTACGAGCAGTACTTC	CASSPGTSGTYEQYF	TRBV5-4	TRBJ2-7	NA	TRBD2
TGTGCCAGCAATATCGGGAGTGAGGCTTCACCCCTCCACTTT	CASNIGSEASPLHF	TRBV6-5	TRBJ1-6	once	NA
TGCAGCGCCGCCGGGTTAGTAGCCGGGGAGCTGTTTTTT	CSAAGLVAGELFF	TRBV29-1	TRBJ2-2	NA	NA